This record looks at one T cell receptor (beta chain) sequence and its context. The target antigen is unknown. These data belong to a study of cytomegalovirus exposure and HLA in healthy donors. Amplification used 60 Vbeta primers and 13 Jbeta primers. Only in-frame clones appear in the TCRdb table, and some are missing; sequencing was by immunoSEQ multiplex PCR. This sample lists roughly 190,000 clones; its ten largest clones have 0.79%. Germline V CDR1 and CDR2: SGHTS, YDEGEE. Trimming removed 9 bases at V and 2 bases at J, with 18 bases between. This CDR3 comprises 16 residues. Overall study results and limits: Within the data, a cluster of highly shared sequence variants was likely a sequencing artifact. A later analysis linked a missense variant in DCLRE1C to the trimming of TCR beta V and J genes.

This rearrangement joins TRBV5-8 to TRBJ2-6, with D perhaps matching TRBD1 (5 bases). Sequencing was done on a sample of PBMCs. The sequence was obtained from a woman aged 18-35 years in good health and CMV-seropositive. CDR3 protein: CATTGEGRAGANVLTF. The CDR3 nucleotides are TGTGCCACCACAGGCGAAGGGCGAGCTGGGGCCAACGTCCTGACTTTC.